This TCR beta chain stems from a study of blood T cell repertoires in COVID-19. Study details: The origin of the acute and convalescent COVID-19 samples was the United States, Italy and Spain.

Here immunoSEQ multiplex PCR was the method, and the copy in TCRdb shows in-frame clones only, minus some. The sample lists approximately 110,000 clones; 70% to 90% were seen once. CDR1 MGHDK and CDR2 SYGVNS come from the germline V gene. The CDR3 consists of 12 residues. Trimming took 2 bases from V and 4 from J, leaving 5 bases between them. This receptor was identified in a human donor in a cohort sampled during active COVID-19. Sequencing was done on a sample of peripheral blood. The rearrangement links TRBV25-1 to TRBJ1-2; D is unclear. CDR3 residues: CASSEGTYGYTF. The CDR3 DNA sequence: TGTGCCAGCAGTGAAGGCACCTATGGCTACACCTTC.